Following are 32 T cell receptor beta chains from one sample sequenced in a study of cytomegalovirus exposure and HLA in healthy donors. The PCR ran on 60 Vbeta and 13 Jbeta primers. Profiling relied on immunoSEQ multiplex PCR, and the TCRdb table lists in-frame clones only, not all of them. The sample shows about 110,000 clones, 65% to 85% of them seen only once. The sequenced sample consisted of PBMCs. These receptors originate from a male donor in good health and CMV-seropositive.

Regarding this clone: The junction does not match germline at one end; this may be a read error. This chain uses TRBV5-4 with TRBJ1-4, with TRBD1 identical over 9 bases. The CDR3 totals 14 residues. Germline V gene data show CDR1 as SGHNT and CDR2 as YYREEE (reference sequence). The CDR3: CASSLGQGNEKLFF. DNA for the CDR3: TGTGCCAGCAGTTTGGGACAGGGTAATGAAAAACTGTTTTTT. The full variable domain, completed using reference TRBV5-4 and TRBJ1-4, is ETGVTQSPTHLIKTRGQQVTLRCSSQSGHNTVSWYQQALGQGPQFIFQYYREEENGRGNFPPRFSGLQFPNYSSELNVNALELDDSALYLCASSLGQGNEKLFFGSGTQLSVL.

The V and J genes are TRBV12-5 and TRBJ2-5, with 14 positions matching TRBD2. The ends lost 3 bases at V and 3 bases at J; junction bases unmatched: 3. CDR1 is LGHNT and CDR2 is FRNRAP in the germline V gene. CDR3 length: 16 residues. The CDR3, as DNA: TGTGCTAGTGGTTTAGGGACTAGCGGGGGTGAAGAGACCCAGTACTTC. Its translation is CASGLGTSGGEETQYF.

This CDR3 is CSVGQGITEAFF. The CDR3 coding sequence is TGCAGCGTTGGACAGGGGATCACTGAAGCTTTCTTT. The chain joins TRBV29-1 to TRBJ1-1; 8 nucleotides line up with TRBD1. The germline gives CDR1 SQVTM, CDR2 ANQGSEA. Trimming took 4 bases from V and 4 from J; bases not matched to a gene: 2. The CDR3 runs 12 residues.

The gene calls are TRBV6-5 and TRBJ2-2; the D gene is possibly TRBD2 (6 bases). Germline lookup yields CDR1 MNHEY and CDR2 SVGAGI. The germline V and J ends were trimmed by 3 bases and 5 bases, with 13 bases remaining between them. The CDR3 has 15 residues. Here the CDR3 DNA reads TGTGCCAGCAGTTATTGGCAGGGAGGAACCGGGGAGCTGTTTTTT. Protein: CASSYWQGGTGELFF.

The CDR3: CASSPVAGWDPYEQYF. The DNA for the CDR3 is TGTGCCAGCAGCCCGGTAGCGGGTTGGGACCCCTACGAGCAGTACTTC. The chain uses TRBV7-9 and TRBJ2-7, with 7 bases that match TRBD2. This CDR3 comprises 16 residues. CDR1 is SEHNR, CDR2 FQNEAQ, per germline (reference sequence). Losses at the gene ends were 5 bases for V and 2 bases for J; bases not matched to a gene: 12.

The chain links TRBV6-6 to TRBJ1-1; perhaps TRBD1 as D (5 bases). Germline V gene data show CDR1 as MNHNY and CDR2 as SVGAGI (reference sequence). Trimming shortened V by 6 bases and J by 11 bases, and 16 bases separated the two germline ends. The CDR3 length is 12 residues. DNA for the CDR3: TGTGCCAGCAGCCGAGGCAGGGCTAGGGCTTTCTTT. It codes for CASSRGRARAFF.

The chain carries TRBV7-9 and TRBJ1-5; 7 nucleotides match TRBD1. Germline-derived CDR1 and CDR2 are SEHNR and FQNEAQ (reference sequence). The CDR3 has 15 residues. V lost 5 bases, J lost 1 base, and 5 bases stayed unmatched. For the CDR3, the DNA is TGTGCCAGCAGCACAGGACAGGAGAGCAATCAGCCCCAGCATTTT. This sequence encodes CASSTGQESNQPQHF.

J is TRBJ2-7 and V is TRBV7-2; no firm D call. Germline assignment: CDR1 SGHTA and CDR2 FQGNSA. This CDR3 comprises 13 residues. V was trimmed by 5 bases and J by 7 bases, leaving 15 bases between them. In DNA form, the CDR3 reads TGTGCCAGCAGCCAACTGACTGGAACAGAGCAGTACTTC. Amino acids: CASSQLTGTEQYF.

V and J are TRBV4-3 and TRBJ2-3, with TRBD2 matching 13 bases. Germline loops: CDR1 LGHNA, CDR2 YSLEER. The CDR3 loop spans 20 amino acids. The V gene end was trimmed by 1 base and the J gene end by 0 bases; junction bases not matched to a gene: 10. The CDR3 region has the DNA TGCGCCAGCAGCCAAGCCGGGGGGGGACTAGCGGGGAGTAGCACAGATACGCAGTATTTT. It codes for CASSQAGGGLAGSSTDTQYF.

The CDR3 reads CASSGGGYADTQYF. The CDR3 nucleotides read TGCGCCAGCAGCGGGGGGGGGTATGCAGATACGCAGTATTTT. The rearrangement uses TRBV5-1 and TRBJ2-3, with 7 nucleotides matching TRBD2. CDR1 SGHRS and CDR2 YFSETQ come from the germline V gene. The trim removed 4 bases at V and 4 bases at J, leaving 6 bases unmatched. The CDR3 runs 14 residues. Together with reference TRBV5-1 and TRBJ2-3, the CDR3 gives the full variable domain: KAGVTQTPRYLIKTRGQQVTLSCSPISGHRSVSWYQQTPGQGLQFLFEYFSETQRNKGNFPGRFSGRQFSNSRSEMNVSTLELGDSALYLCASSGGGYADTQYFGPGTRLTVL.

The gene calls are TRBV11-1 and TRBJ2-2; 9 positions match TRBD1. Germline loops: CDR1 SGHAT, CDR2 FQDESV (reference sequence). This CDR3 has 19 residues. Trimming at V came to 1 base and at J to 3 bases, leaving 12 bases not matched to a gene. CDR3 in amino acids: CASSLGGYRDRADTGELFF. For the CDR3, the DNA is TGTGCCAGCAGCTTAGGCGGTTATCGGGACAGGGCGGACACCGGGGAGCTGTTTTTT.

About this clone itself: Compared with germline, one end of the junction differs, possibly owing to a read error. The chain recombines TRBV7-7 with TRBJ2-7; 12 bases fit TRBD2. The germline CDR1 and CDR2 sequences are SSHAT and FNYEAQ (reference sequence). The CDR3 runs to 16 residues. CDR3 sequence: CASSLALTSGSNEQYF. The CDR3 DNA sequence: TGTGCTAGCAGCTTAGCACTGACTAGCGGGAGTAACGAGCAGTACTTC.

This sequence joins TRBV20-1 and TRBJ2-5; D uncertain. Germline V CDR1 and CDR2: DFQATT, SNEGSKA (reference sequence). This CDR3 comprises 11 residues. The V end was cut by 2 bases, the J end by 2 bases, with 3 bases between. CDR3 region: CSARSQETQYF. The CDR3 region has the DNA TGCAGTGCTAGATCTCAAGAGACCCAGTACTTC.

This clone was counted a few times. The chain uses TRBV6-6 and TRBJ1-4; D remains unclear. CDR1 and CDR2 (germline): MNHNY, SVGAGI (reference sequence). The CDR3 is made up of 14 amino acids. The V end lost 2 bases, the J end lost 0 bases, and 4 bases lay between the germline ends. CDR3 sequence: CASSYQTTNEKLFF. In nucleotides, the CDR3 is TGTGCCAGCAGTTACCAGACAACTAATGAAAAACTGTTTTTT.

The rearrangement links TRBV28 to TRBJ2-7, with TRBD1 identical over 8 bases. The CDR3 loop spans 18 amino acids. The J segment lost 2 bases and the V segment lost 3 bases, leaving 15 bases of the junction unmatched. The germline V gene has CDR1 MDHEN and CDR2 SYDVKM. CDR3 sequence: CASSFYSPRQGLAYEQYF. CDR3 DNA sequence: TGTGCCAGCAGTTTTTATTCCCCGAGACAGGGGTTAGCCTACGAGCAGTACTTC. Drawing the rest from reference TRBV28 and TRBJ2-7, the complete variable domain is DVKVTQSSRYLVKRTGEKVFLECVQDMDHENMFWYRQDPGLGLRLIYFSYDVKMKEKGDIPEGYSVSREKKERFSLILESASTNQTSMYLCASSFYSPRQGLAYEQYFGPGTRLTVT.

The rearrangement joins TRBV15 to TRBJ2-5; D not resolved. Germline V gene data show CDR1 as LNHNV and CDR2 as YYDKDF (reference sequence). The CDR3 extends over 13 amino acids. Trimming stripped 0 bases from V and 1 base from J, with 3 bases between. CDR3 region: CATSRDLQETQYF. The DNA for the CDR3 is TGTGCCACCAGCAGAGACCTCCAAGAGACCCAGTACTTC.

The count of this clone is one. The genes are TRBV4-2 and TRBJ2-1, with 13 bases fitting TRBD2. This CDR3 comprises 18 residues. Germline assignment: CDR1 LGHNA and CDR2 YNFKEQ. Losses at the gene ends were 4 bases for V and 3 bases for J; bases not matched to a gene: 9. The CDR3 spells CASSPEAGTSGVYNEQFF. CDR3 bases: TGTGCCAGCAGCCCCGAAGCCGGGACTAGCGGGGTCTACAATGAGCAGTTCTTC.

The CDR3 bases are TGCGCCAGCAGCTTGGCAGACTCTGGGGCCAACGTCCTGACTTTC. This encodes CASSLADSGANVLTF. The gene calls are TRBV5-1 and TRBJ2-6; D ambiguous. The V end lost 0 bases, the J end lost 0 bases, and 4 bases lay between the germline ends. This CDR3 region has 15 residues. Germline assignment: CDR1 SGHRS and CDR2 YFSETQ.

This clone was detected a few times. The chain recombines TRBV5-5 with TRBJ2-1; the match to TRBD2 covers 12 bases. The CDR3 sequence is 15 residues long. Unmatched junction bases numbered 4, after V lost 2 bases and J lost 7 bases. From germline, CDR1 is SGHKS and CDR2 YYEKEE (reference sequence). The chain's CDR3 is CASSLILAGGNEQFF. CDR3 in DNA: TGTGCCAGCAGCTTAATTCTAGCGGGAGGGAATGAGCAGTTCTTC.

The chain recombines TRBV11-1 with TRBJ1-1; a possible D gene is TRBD1 (5 bases). Germline V lookup: CDR1 SGHAT, CDR2 FQDESV (reference sequence). The germline V and J ends were trimmed by 5 bases and 7 bases, with 14 bases remaining between them. CDR3 size: 13 residues. The DNA for the CDR3 is TGTGCCAGCAGCCCCCGGACACCCCGTGAAGCTTTCTTT. Translated: CASSPRTPREAFF.

V and J are TRBV4-1 and TRBJ2-3; D is undetermined. CDR3 length: 18 residues. Trimming removed 0 bases from V and 0 bases from J, with 16 bases in between. CDR1 MGHRA and CDR2 YSYEKL come from the germline V gene. CDR3 nucleotides: TGCGCCAGCAGCCAAGACCCCCCGTCCGCGATCAGCACAGATACGCAGTATTTT. It yields the protein CASSQDPPSAISTDTQYF.

The CDR3 spells CATSRELSSYNSPLHF. The CDR3 DNA reads as TGTGCCACCAGCAGAGAGCTCAGCTCCTATAATTCACCCCTCCACTTT. This sequence joins TRBV15 and TRBJ1-6; no reliable D call. V lost 0 bases and J 0 bases, leaving 6 bases between the germline ends. Germline V gene sequence: CDR1 LNHNV, CDR2 YYDKDF (reference sequence). The CDR3 spans 16 residues.

This clone has only a few counts. The chain joins TRBV7-9 to TRBJ1-1, with 8 bases fitting TRBD1. This CDR3 contains 15 residues. Trimming took 6 bases from V and 7 from J; bases not matched to a gene: 13. Germline V gene sequence: CDR1 SEHNR, CDR2 FQNEAQ (reference sequence). DNA for the CDR3: TGTGCCAGCAGTCTCCGGACAGGGCCCGACCTTGAAGCTTTCTTT. This gives the protein CASSLRTGPDLEAFF.

The rearrangement links TRBV28 to TRBJ2-1; 9 bases map to TRBD1. The junction had 11 bases not matched to a gene; V was cut back by 6 bases and J by 8 bases. The CDR3 covers 15 residues. Germline V gives CDR1 MDHEN, CDR2 SYDVKM. The CDR3 bases are TGTGCCAGCAGACCCGGGACAGGGTTTGTCTATGAGCAGTTCTTC. As protein: CASRPGTGFVYEQFF.

This clone was seen only once. This rearrangement joins TRBV28 to TRBJ2-4; TRBD2 might be the D (5 bases). The V gene lost 5 bases and the J gene lost 4 bases, with 6 bases spanning the gap. CDR1 and CDR2 from the germline V gene are MDHEN and SYDVKM. The CDR3 totals 12 residues. CDR3 residues: CASSSGKNIQYF. CDR3 coding DNA: TGTGCCAGCAGTAGCGGAAAAAACATTCAGTACTTC.

The chain is built from TRBV29-1 and TRBJ2-1; the D gene is possibly TRBD2 (6 bases). Germline V gene sequence: CDR1 SQVTM, CDR2 ANQGSEA. V gave up 3 bases and J gave up 5 bases, with 14 bases separating them. The CDR3 extends over 14 amino acids. CDR3 sequence: CSVERLAGNNEQFF. For the CDR3, the DNA is TGCAGCGTTGAGAGGCTGGCGGGAAACAATGAGCAGTTCTTC.

The J gene is TRBJ2-1, the V gene TRBV7-2, with TRBD1 as a possible D gene (5 bases). Germline V gene data show CDR1 as SGHTA and CDR2 as FQGNSA. The CDR3 is made up of 14 amino acids. Between the trimmed V and J ends, which lost 1 base and 7 bases, there was a span of 11 bases. The CDR3 reads CASSLDLGVNEQFF. DNA of the CDR3: TGTGCCAGCAGCTTAGATCTAGGGGTAAATGAGCAGTTCTTC.

This clone was counted once. In this CDR3 the conserved last residue, phenylalanine or tryptophan, is missing, so a read error is likely. No DNA is shown, since the ends of the CDR3 on it are uncertain; the CDR3 is the one TCRdb lists. The V gene is TRBV7-9, the J gene TRBJ2-4; TRBD2, the table's D call, lacks a check against the DNA. Ends included, the CDR3 has 12 residues. CDR1 is SEHNR, CDR2 FQNEAQ, per germline (reference sequence). The CDR3 loop is CASSLDGLAGES.

The chain employs TRBV27 and TRBJ2-7, with a tentative D call TRBD1 (6 bases). V was shortened by 1 base and J by 4 bases, with 8 bases between the two germline ends. Germline-derived CDR1 and CDR2 are MNHEY and SMNVEV (reference sequence). The length of the CDR3 is 13 residues. CDR3 protein: CASSLFRGYEQYF. CDR3 nucleotides: TGTGCCAGCAGTTTATTTAGGGGGTACGAGCAGTACTTC.

The chain uses TRBV9 and TRBJ2-5; 8 bases map to TRBD2. The CDR3 is made up of 16 amino acids. The V segment lost 0 bases and the J segment 1 base; nucleotides outside the gene matches: 5. CDR1 and CDR2 (germline): SGDLS, YYNGEE. The DNA of the CDR3 is TGTGCCAGCAGCGTAGTGGCGGGGGGTTCCCAAGAGACCCAGTACTTC. Protein sequence: CASSVVAGGSQETQYF.

The CDR3 is CASRRLSGNTIYF. For the CDR3, the DNA is TGTGCCAGCAGGCGCTTATCTGGAAACACCATATATTTT. The J gene is TRBJ1-3, the V gene TRBV5-4; D unresolved. Germline V lookup: CDR1 SGHNT, CDR2 YYREEE (reference sequence). The CDR3 loop spans 13 amino acids. V lost 5 bases and J 1 base, leaving 7 bases between the germline ends.

The chain links TRBV18 to TRBJ1-1, with D possibly TRBD1 on 6 matching bases. V lost 1 base, J lost 4 bases, and 10 bases lay in between. Germline V gene sequence: CDR1 KGHSH, CDR2 LQKENI. The CDR3 is 14 amino acids. The CDR3 loop reads CASSPQGGATEAFF. DNA for the CDR3: TGTGCCAGCTCACCACAGGGGGGGGCCACTGAAGCTTTCTTT. The full variable domain, its missing parts supplied by reference TRBV18 and TRBJ1-1, is NAGVMQNPRHLVRRRGQEARLRCSPMKGHSHVYWYRQLPEEGLKFMVYLQKENIIDESGMPKERFSAEFPKEGPSILRIQQVVRGDSAAYFCASSPQGGATEAFFGQGTRLTVV.